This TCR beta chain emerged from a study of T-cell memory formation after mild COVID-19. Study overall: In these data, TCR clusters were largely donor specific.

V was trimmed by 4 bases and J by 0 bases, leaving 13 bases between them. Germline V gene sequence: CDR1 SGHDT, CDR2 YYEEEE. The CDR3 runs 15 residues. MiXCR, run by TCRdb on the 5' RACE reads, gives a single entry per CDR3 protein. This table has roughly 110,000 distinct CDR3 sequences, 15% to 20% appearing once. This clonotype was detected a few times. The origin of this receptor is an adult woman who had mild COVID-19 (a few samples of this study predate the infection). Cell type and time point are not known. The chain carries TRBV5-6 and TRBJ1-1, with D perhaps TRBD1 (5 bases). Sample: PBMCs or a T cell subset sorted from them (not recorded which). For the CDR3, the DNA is TGTGCCAGCAGCCGGAGCTGGGGGATGAACACTGAAGCTTTCTTT. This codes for CASSRSWGMNTEAFF. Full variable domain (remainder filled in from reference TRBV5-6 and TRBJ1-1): DAGVTQSPTHLIKTRGQQVTLRCSPKSGHDTVSWYQQALGQGPQFIFQYYEEEERQRGNFPDRFSGHQFPNYSSELNVNALLLGDSALYLCASSRSWGMNTEAFFGQGTRLTVV.